These 11 T cell receptor beta chains were all obtained from the same sample, sequenced in a study of CD4 T cells in relation to SARS-CoV-2 and coronaviruses (dated by TCRdb to about 2021). The protocol used for the library was the immunoSEQ multiplex PCR assay. Entries here come from immuneACCESS through TCRdb and include only in-frame sequences with V and J called. Some clones fail to appear in such tables; in the studies checked, an unresolved V gene covers under half of the shortfall, and the cause of the remainder is unknown. Counted in this sample were fewer than 20,000 clones; 70% to 80% of them appeared once. The ten biggest clones cover approximately 19% of the sample. CD4+ T cells from unexposed donors were collected before the COVID-19 pandemic (2011-2018). The EasySep CD4+ T cell isolation kit was used to isolate CD4+ T cells once the cultures had run for ten to eleven days. Their target antigens are unknown.

The specimen was CD4+ T cells from PBMCs, cultured in vitro. Receptors were obtained from a human donor in good health.

The chain carries TRBV28 and TRBJ1-1, with D possibly TRBD1 on 6 matching bases. The ends were cut back, 10 bases at V and 3 bases at J, with 24 bases in the middle. This CDR3 region has 16 residues. CDR1 and CDR2 (germline): MDHEN, SYDVKM. The CDR3 here is CATTGTTAGRDTEAFF. CDR3 DNA: TGTGCCACCACAGGGACGACAGCAGGCAGAGACACTGAAGCTTTCTTT.

This clone was detected only once. The chain has TRBV24-1 and TRBJ1-2; TRBD1 matches at 7 bases. The germline gives CDR1 KGHDR, CDR2 SFDVKD. The CDR3 is 13 amino acids. Trimming took 9 bases from V and 0 from J; bases not matched to a gene: 3. CDR3 loop: CATGTDTNYGYTF. Here the CDR3 DNA reads TGTGCCACCGGGACAGACACTAACTATGGCTACACCTTC.

The CDR3 bases are TGTGCCAGCAGTGAGGGTTTACTCTATAATTCACCCCTCCACTTT. Translation: CASSEGLLYNSPLHF. J is TRBJ1-6 and V is TRBV6-1, with D hard to call. In germline, CDR1 is MNHNS, CDR2 SASEGT. This CDR3 contains 15 residues. The V gene lost 3 bases and the J gene lost 3 bases, with 9 bases spanning the gap.

This clone was counted once. The V and J genes are TRBV12-3 or TRBV12-4 and TRBJ2-4; D unresolved. The CDR3 loop spans 13 amino acids. V was cut by 3 bases and J by 3 bases, with 6 bases left in between. CDR3 DNA: TGTGCCAGCAGTTTCGGCGGCAAAAACATTCAGTACTTC. Protein: CASSFGGKNIQYF.

V gene TRBV6-4 combines with J gene TRBJ2-6; the D is unclear. Germline assignment: CDR1 MRHNA and CDR2 SNTAGT. V was shortened by 6 bases and J by 1 base, with 4 bases between the two germline ends. The CDR3 has 13 amino acids. CDR3 residues: CASRKSGANVLTF. CDR3 DNA sequence: TGTGCCAGCAGAAAGTCTGGGGCCAACGTCCTGACTTTC.

This chain uses TRBV7-3 with TRBJ1-1; D not resolved. The CDR3 covers 16 residues. V lost 10 bases to trimming and J lost 5 bases, with 26 bases between them. Germline V gives CDR1 SGHTA, CDR2 FQGTGA. CDR3 loop: CATPVHQMPHQTEAFF. The CDR3 DNA reads as TGTGCCACCCCAGTTCACCAAATGCCTCATCAGACTGAAGCTTTCTTT. The full variable domain, in which reference TRBV7-3 and TRBJ1-1 provide the parts outside the CDR3, is GAGVSQTPSNKVTEKGKYVELRCDPISGHTALYWYRQSLGQGPEFLIYFQGTGAADDSGLPNDRFFAVRPEGSVSTLKIQRTERGDSAVYLCATPVHQMPHQTEAFFGQGTRLTVV.

The chain is built from TRBV28 and TRBJ1-2; D is possibly TRBD1 (5 bases). Germline V gives CDR1 MDHEN, CDR2 SYDVKM. The CDR3 contains 13 residues. Trimming removed 4 bases at V and 10 bases at J, with 16 bases between. The CDR3 is CASSSPGSSDYTF. The CDR3 bases are TGTGCCAGCAGTTCGCCAGGGAGTTCTGACTACACCTTC.

The J gene is TRBJ1-6, the V gene TRBV5-4, with 8 nucleotides matching TRBD1. The CDR3 loop spans 16 amino acids. V was pared by 4 bases and J by 6 bases, with 9 bases of the junction left unmatched. CDR1 and CDR2 from the germline V gene are SGHNT and YYREEE (reference sequence). DNA of the CDR3: TGTGCCAGCAGCGCCGACTCGGACAGGGTTAATTCACCCCTCCACTTT. Its protein is CASSADSDRVNSPLHF.

This clone has just a few counts. J is TRBJ1-5 and V is TRBV10-3; tentatively, D is TRBD1 (6 bases). Trimming stripped 6 bases from V and 1 base from J, with 13 bases between. The CDR3 is made up of 15 amino acids. In germline, CDR1 is ENHRY, CDR2 SYGVKD. CDR3 protein: CAISPGTQSNQPQHF. CDR3 sequence (DNA): TGTGCCATCAGCCCCGGGACACAAAGCAATCAGCCCCAGCATTTT.

This rearrangement joins TRBV5-5 to TRBJ1-4; D is ambiguous. With 2 bases removed from V and 4 bases from J, the gap between germline ends came to 9 bases. The germline V gene encodes CDR1 SGHKS and CDR2 YYEKEE (reference sequence). The CDR3 runs to 14 residues. Here the CDR3 reads CASSFEDYNEKLFF. CDR3 nucleotides: TGTGCCAGCAGCTTCGAGGATTATAATGAAAAACTGTTTTTT.

The chain carries TRBV7-9 and TRBJ1-2, with D unresolved. The CDR3 extends over 13 amino acids. The V gene's germline CDR1 is SEHNR and CDR2 FQNEAQ (reference sequence). Trimming shortened V by 4 bases and J by 8 bases, and 14 bases separated the two germline ends. CDR3 in amino acids: CASSSGRVSGYTF. As DNA, the CDR3 is TGTGCCAGCAGCTCGGGGAGGGTAAGCGGCTACACCTTC.